This T cell receptor beta chain derives from a study of Graves' ophthalmopathy and Graves' hyperthyroidism. The authors amplified TCR beta CDR3 regions from RNA transcripts. In the first round, RT-PCR was carried out with HTBI primers, and a multiplex PCR formed the second round. A single record per CDR3 protein comes from TCRdb applying MiXCR to the multiplex PCR reads. The sample holds 300,000 to 400,000 distinct CDR3 sequences, 15% to 20% seen once. Germline loops: CDR1 MNHEY, CDR2 SVGAGI. The V end lost 6 bases, the J end lost 5 bases, and 16 bases lay between the germline ends. CDR3 length: 14 residues.

The clonotype was recovered from an adult man with Graves' ophthalmopathy. This chain joins TRBV6-5 and TRBJ1-1, with D tentatively TRBD1 (6 bases). Sequencing used peripheral blood. In nucleotides, the CDR3 is TGTGCCAGCAGGTATACAGGGCTGGGGACTGAAGCTTTCTTT. This encodes CASRYTGLGTEAFF.